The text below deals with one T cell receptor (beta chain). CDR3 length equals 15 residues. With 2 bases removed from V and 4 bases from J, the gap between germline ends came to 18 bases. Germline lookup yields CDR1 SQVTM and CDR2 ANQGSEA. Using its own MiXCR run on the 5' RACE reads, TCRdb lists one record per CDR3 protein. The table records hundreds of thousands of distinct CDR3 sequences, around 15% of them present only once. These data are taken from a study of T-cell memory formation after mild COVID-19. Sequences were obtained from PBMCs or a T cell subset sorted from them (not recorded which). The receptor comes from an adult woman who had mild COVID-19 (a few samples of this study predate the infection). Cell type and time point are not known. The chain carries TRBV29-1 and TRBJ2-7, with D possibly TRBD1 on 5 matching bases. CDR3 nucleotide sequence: TGCAGCGTTGAAAACCCTACAGGCGGCCTATACGAGCAGTACTTC. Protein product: CSVENPTGGLYEQYF.